The 26 T cell receptor beta chains in this list originate from one sample, sequenced in a study of blood T cell repertoires in COVID-19. Generated by immunoSEQ multiplex PCR, the TCRdb table keeps only in-frame clones and is missing some. The sample yields 250,000 to 300,000 clones, 75% to 90% seen once. Sequencing was done on a sample of peripheral blood. These receptor sequences come from a woman aged 45-65 years with COVID-19, enrolled during active disease.

V is TRBV5-1 and J is TRBJ2-1, with a tentative D call TRBD2 (5 bases). Germline CDR1 and CDR2: SGHRS and YFSETQ. Trimming stripped 3 bases from V and 4 bases from J, with 8 bases between. This CDR3 region has 13 residues. The CDR3 coding sequence is TGCGCCAGCAGCTCTCGACTATACAATGAGCAGTTCTTC. Amino acids: CASSSRLYNEQFF.

This chain joins TRBV7-3 and TRBJ2-3; TRBD1 aligns across 9 bases. CDR1 is SGHTA, CDR2 FQGTGA, per germline. V lost 3 bases to trimming and J lost 6 bases; unmatched junction nucleotides: 7. The CDR3 contains 15 residues. The CDR3 DNA follows: TGTGCCAGCAGCTTGACCCGGGACAGGGAGGATACGCAGTATTTT. Residues: CASSLTRDREDTQYF.

The chain recombines TRBV4-1 with TRBJ2-1; 14 bases fit TRBD2. Trimming removed 5 bases from V and 7 bases from J; junction bases left unmatched: 13. Per germline, CDR1 MGHRA and CDR2 YSYEKL. The CDR3 has 18 amino acids. CDR3 sequence reads: CASSSHPGGTSGSNEQFF. Here the CDR3 DNA reads TGCGCCAGCAGCTCCCACCCCGGAGGGACTAGCGGGAGTAATGAGCAGTTCTTC.

The chain recombines TRBV6-5 with TRBJ1-1; D is perhaps TRBD1 (5 bases). The CDR3 consists of 14 residues. The germline CDR1 and CDR2 sequences are MNHEY and SVGAGI. Trimming left V 7 bases short and J 0 bases short, with 12 bases between. Written as DNA, the CDR3 is TGTGCCAGCACGGGGGGTGGGTTGAACACTGAAGCTTTCTTT. Amino acid sequence: CASTGGGLNTEAFF.

The V and J genes are TRBV18 and TRBJ1-1, with D perhaps TRBD1 (5 bases). V lost 2 bases to trimming and J lost 2 bases, with 12 bases between them. The CDR3 contains 15 residues. Germline V gene data show CDR1 as KGHSH and CDR2 as LQKENI. CDR3 loop: CASSPDRTLNTEAFF. CDR3 in DNA: TGTGCCAGCTCACCAGACAGAACCCTTAACACTGAAGCTTTCTTT. Using reference TRBV18 and TRBJ1-1 for the parts outside the CDR3, the full variable domain is NAGVMQNPRHLVRRRGQEARLRCSPMKGHSHVYWYRQLPEEGLKFMVYLQKENIIDESGMPKERFSAEFPKEGPSILRIQQVVRGDSAAYFCASSPDRTLNTEAFFGQGTRLTVV.

The J gene is TRBJ1-2, the V gene TRBV11-2; maybe TRBD1 (5 bases). V was trimmed by 2 bases and J by 2 bases, leaving 15 bases between them. The CDR3 length is 16 residues. The V gene's germline CDR1 is SGHAT and CDR2 FQNNGV. The CDR3 loop is CASSLMGGKGNYGYTF. The DNA for the CDR3 is TGTGCCAGCAGCTTAATGGGGGGGAAAGGAAACTATGGCTACACCTTC.

The chain is built from TRBV5-5 and TRBJ2-1; tentative D call: TRBD2 (6 bases). Trimming removed 3 bases from V and 12 bases from J, with 25 bases in between. Germline-derived CDR1 and CDR2 are SGHKS and YYEKEE (reference sequence). The CDR3 extends over 16 amino acids. CDR3 in amino acids: CASSSGDFRELNGQFF. DNA for the CDR3: TGTGCCAGCAGCTCGGGAGATTTCCGGGAGCTCAACGGGCAGTTCTTC.

The V and J genes are TRBV5-1 and TRBJ1-2; possibly TRBD1 for D (6 bases). The CDR3 has 14 residues. CDR1 and CDR2 from the germline V gene are SGHRS and YFSETQ. Trimming took 1 base from V and 6 from J, leaving 13 bases between them. The CDR3 DNA follows: TGCGCCAGCAGCTTGTTAGCAGGGGAGCATGGCTACACCTTC. Protein: CASSLLAGEHGYTF.

V usage is TRBV7-9 and J usage is TRBJ2-5; D is ambiguous. Trimming pared 3 bases from V and 1 base from J, leaving 6 bases between. The CDR3 is 13 residues long. Per germline, CDR1 SEHNR and CDR2 FQNEAQ (reference sequence). The CDR3 nucleotides are TGTGCCAGCAGCTTGAGGATCCAAGAGACCCAGTACTTC. Its protein is CASSLRIQETQYF.

This CDR3 is CASSLNPGSYEQYF. The CDR3 nucleotides read TGTGCCAGCAGCTTGAACCCCGGCTCCTACGAGCAGTACTTC. The chain combines TRBV5-6 with TRBJ2-7; D remains ambiguous. The CDR3 runs to 14 residues. In germline, CDR1 is SGHDT, CDR2 YYEEEE. Trimming cost V 1 base and J 0 bases, with 8 bases left between them.

The chain is built from TRBV2 and TRBJ2-5; 8 bases line up with TRBD1. CDR3 size: 15 residues. CDR1 SNHLY and CDR2 FYNNEI come from the germline V gene. J was trimmed by 3 bases and V by 8 bases; bases with no gene match: 11. DNA for the CDR3: TGTGCCAGCCGGATATCCTCGACAGGGGAAGAGACCCAGTACTTC. Encoded protein: CASRISSTGEETQYF.

CDR3 nucleotide sequence: TGCAGTGCTAGTTCTTTCTCCTACGAGCAGTACTTC. This encodes CSASSFSYEQYF. The chain combines TRBV20-1 with TRBJ2-7; D remains ambiguous. From germline, CDR1 is DFQATT and CDR2 SNEGSKA (reference sequence). V was clipped by 3 bases and J by 0 bases, with 6 bases between them. CDR3 length: 12 residues.

The chain couples TRBV4-3 to TRBJ2-5, with 8 bases matching TRBD2. The trim removed 0 bases at V and 4 bases at J, leaving 7 bases unmatched. This CDR3 is 16 amino acids long. Per germline, CDR1 LGHNA and CDR2 YSLEER. CDR3 sequence reads: CASSQDGREGLETQYF. The CDR3 nucleotides read TGCGCCAGCAGCCAAGACGGACGGGAGGGCCTAGAGACCCAGTACTTC.

The chain combines TRBV5-1 with TRBJ2-7; 14 nucleotides line up with TRBD2. This CDR3 is built from 16 residues. Germline CDR1 SGHRS, CDR2 YFSETQ. Trimming took 0 bases from V and 5 from J; bases not matched to a gene: 4. This chain's CDR3 is CASSLGGTSGSNEQYF. In DNA form, the CDR3 reads TGCGCCAGCAGCTTGGGGGGGACTAGCGGGAGCAACGAGCAGTACTTC.

This rearrangement joins TRBV5-8 to TRBJ2-7; 9 nucleotides align to TRBD2. This CDR3 is 15 amino acids long. CDR1 and CDR2 from the germline V gene are SGHTS and YDEGEE. Trimming removed 3 bases from V and 3 bases from J; junction bases left unmatched: 7. CDR3 in DNA: TGTGCCAGCAGCTGGGCGGGAGGGAATCGCTACGAGCAGTACTTC. Amino acids: CASSWAGGNRYEQYF.

V gene TRBV3-1 (or the pseudogene TRBV3-2) combines with J gene TRBJ1-1; D is unclear. CDR1 and CDR2 (germline): LGHDT, YNNKEL (reference sequence). This CDR3 region has 14 residues. The V end was cut by 4 bases, the J end by 1 base, with 10 bases between. The CDR3 loop is CASSLGLGNTEAFF. The CDR3 nucleotides are TGTGCCAGCAGCCTAGGACTGGGGAACACTGAAGCTTTCTTT.

The chain recombines TRBV9 with TRBJ2-5, with 8 bases fitting TRBD2. V dropped 0 bases and J dropped 5; count of bases not matched to a gene: 3. The germline V gene encodes CDR1 SGDLS and CDR2 YYNGEE. The CDR3 sequence is 14 residues long. The CDR3 is CASSVVPGGETQYF. Written as DNA, the CDR3 is TGTGCCAGCAGCGTAGTCCCGGGAGGGGAGACCCAGTACTTC.

The V call is TRBV4-1, the J call TRBJ2-7, with 10 bases that match TRBD1. This CDR3 contains 14 residues. Per germline, CDR1 MGHRA and CDR2 YSYEKL. With 3 bases clipped from V and 5 bases from J, the junction kept 4 bases outside the gene matches. DNA of the CDR3: TGCGCCAGCAGCCAGCGACAGGGGGCCCACGAGCAGTACTTC. It specifies CASSQRQGAHEQYF.

J is TRBJ1-5 and V is TRBV4-3, with D unclear. This CDR3 contains 13 residues. CDR1 LGHNA and CDR2 YSLEER come from the germline V gene. Between the trimmed V and J ends, which lost 0 bases and 11 bases, there was a span of 11 bases. CDR3 in amino acids: CASSQDREMTQHF. The CDR3 nucleotides read TGCGCCAGCAGCCAAGATAGGGAGATGACCCAGCATTTT.

The V and J genes are TRBV6-5 and TRBJ2-7, with 8 bases identical to TRBD2. The trim removed 6 bases at V and 3 bases at J, leaving 7 bases unmatched. Germline values: CDR1 MNHEY, CDR2 SVGAGI. CDR3 length equals 14 residues. CDR3 region: CASSYSGMYYEQYF. The CDR3 nucleotides read TGTGCCAGCAGCTATAGCGGGATGTACTACGAGCAGTACTTC.

The CDR3 coding sequence is TGTGCCAGCACCTATGGAGGGTGGAATGAGCAGTTCTTC. This gives the protein CASTYGGWNEQFF. The V gene is TRBV7-8, the J gene TRBJ2-1; D may be TRBD2 (6 bases). There are 13 residues in the CDR3. Trimming left V 7 bases short and J 7 bases short, with 14 bases between. Germline V gene lookup returns CDR1 SGHVS and CDR2 FQNEAQ. Using reference TRBV7-8 and TRBJ2-1 for the parts outside the CDR3, the full variable domain is GAGVSQSPRYKVAKRGQDVALRCDPISGHVSLFWYQQALGQGPEFLTYFQNEAQLDKSGLPSDRFFAERPEGSVSTLKIQRTQQEDSAVYLCASTYGGWNEQFFGPGTRLTVL.

The chain is built from TRBV6-2 or TRBV6-3 and TRBJ1-1; TRBD1 matches 9 bases. Germline V gene sequence: CDR1 MNHEY, CDR2 SVGEGT. The CDR3 is made up of 14 amino acids. Trimming cost V 5 bases and J 8 bases; bases outside gene matches: 9. This chain's CDR3 is CASSGTGKRSEAFF. Written as DNA, the CDR3 is TGTGCCAGCAGTGGGACAGGGAAAAGGTCGGAAGCTTTCTTT.

This clone is a singleton in its sample. CDR3 protein: CASSEYEAGTEAFF. For the CDR3, the DNA is TGTGCCAGCAGTGAATATGAAGCAGGGACTGAAGCTTTCTTT. The chain links TRBV25-1 to TRBJ1-1; weak D call: TRBD1 (5 bases). This CDR3 has 14 residues. CDR1 and CDR2 from the germline V gene are MGHDK and SYGVNS. Trimming shortened V by 0 bases and J by 5 bases, and 10 bases separated the two germline ends.

This sequence joins TRBV6-5 and TRBJ1-4; perhaps TRBD1 as D (5 bases). From germline, CDR1 is MNHEY and CDR2 SVGAGI. This CDR3 has 16 residues. Trimming shortened V by 4 bases and J by 8 bases, and 20 bases separated the two germline ends. This chain's CDR3 is CASSSWGLTNREKLFF. The CDR3 nucleotides are TGTGCCAGCAGTTCCTGGGGACTTACGAATAGGGAAAAACTGTTTTTT.

The rearrangement uses TRBV18 and TRBJ2-5; the match to TRBD2 covers 14 bases. Trimming cost V 3 bases and J 4 bases; bases outside gene matches: 4. Germline V gives CDR1 KGHSH, CDR2 LQKENI. This CDR3 contains 16 residues. This CDR3 is CASSPDGLAGGETQYF. The DNA of the CDR3 is TGTGCCAGCTCACCGGACGGACTAGCGGGAGGAGAGACCCAGTACTTC.

This clone was observed a handful of times. The chain links TRBV11-3 to TRBJ1-1; D gene unclear. The CDR3 covers 14 residues. Germline CDR1 is SGHNT and CDR2 is YENEEA. Trimming took off 0 bases at V and 4 bases at J, with 9 bases between the two ends. CDR3 region: CASSLDLAGTEAFF. The CDR3 DNA reads TGTGCCAGCAGCTTAGATCTGGCTGGCACTGAAGCTTTCTTT.